These 2 T cell receptor beta chains came from one sample sequenced in a study of control samples from healthy donors and cancer patients. Clones were read by immunoSEQ multiplex PCR, and TCRdb kept only the in-frame ones, dropping some. The data contain 130,000 or so clones, roughly 91% of them singletons. Input material: PBMCs. All receptors come from a man over 45 with head and neck cancer.

The chain carries TRBV7-2 and TRBJ2-1; D gene ambiguous. The CDR3 has 13 residues. V lost 5 bases and J 5 bases, leaving 10 bases between the germline ends. The germline gives CDR1 SGHTA, CDR2 FQGNSA. DNA of the CDR3: TGTGCCAGCAGCCGACGTCCGAACAATGAGCAGTTCTTC. It codes for CASSRRPNNEQFF.

The gene calls are TRBV6-5 and TRBJ1-2; no reliable D call. The CDR3 contains 14 residues. Trimming removed 0 bases at V and 4 bases at J, with 9 bases between. Germline lookup yields CDR1 MNHEY and CDR2 SVGAGI. The CDR3 loop is CASSYSNSGYGYTF. The DNA for the CDR3 is TGTGCCAGCAGTTACTCGAACAGCGGCTATGGCTACACCTTC.